This TCR beta chain was captured in a study of T cells in Graves' hyperthyroidism and ophthalmopathy. Study-wide findings and caveats: Blood also held most thyroid clonotypes expanded beyond 0.001.

Participants, patients aged 18 to 65, had newly diagnosed hyperthyroidism with a duration under 2 months. Lactation, pregnancy, other autoimmune disease or uncontrolled infection excluded patients. The sample of blood was obtained at first hyperthyroidism diagnosis (before any ophthalmopathy symptoms). The table lists this clonotype with a few counts. Its specificity is not known. TCR beta CDR3 regions were amplified from RNA transcripts. Primed by the HTBI set, a first-round RT-PCR was run on the TCR CDR3. TCRdb fed the multiplex PCR reads into MiXCR, producing one record per CDR3 protein. The data hold 650,000 to 850,000 distinct CDR3 sequences, with 15% to 20% observed a single time. The sequence came from a woman in her forties or fifties with Graves' hyperthyroidism that later progressed to Graves' ophthalmopathy. Sequenced: blood.

CDR3 sequence (DNA): TGCAGCGTTGAGATACAGGGGGGCTTTTTGAATGAGCAGTTCTTC. Its protein is CSVEIQGGFLNEQFF. The J gene is TRBJ2-1, the V gene TRBV29-1, with TRBD1 identical over 8 bases. CDR1 and CDR2 from the germline V gene are SQVTM and ANQGSEA. CDR3 size: 15 residues. After removal of 3 bases from V and 7 bases from J, the junction contained 11 bases not matched to a gene.